The subject of this entry is one T cell receptor beta chain. Its binding antigen is unknown. Base qualities were left out, and no much larger clone turns up one base away. Systemically healthy Caucasian individuals from Russia, some 40 in total and aged roughly 6 to 95 years, were included as donors. Approximately 9 milliliters of peripheral blood were collected from each donor into EDTA-treated Vacutainer tubes. Ficoll-Paque density-gradient centrifugation was used to isolate PBMCs, with at least 7 million obtained per sample. Trizol reagent was used to extract total RNA from PBMCs, with at least 5 micrograms per sample. For every donor, flow cytometry on a PBMC aliquot measured the percentage of naive CD45RAhigh/CD27high T cells. Library generation was performed with 5' RACE. Sequenced using an Illumina HiSeq 2500. A second roughly 7 to 11 cycle PCR used a sample-barcoded 5' primer and a J-beta primer mix. A template-switch 5' adaptor carrying 12 random nucleotides introduced a unique molecular identifier onto each TCR beta cDNA molecule. Each sample yielded at least 3 million CDR3-containing paired-end reads. First-strand cDNA was synthesized from all RNA with the Mint cDNA synthesis kit, primed by a TRBC-specific oligonucleotide. Following uracil-DNA glycosylase treatment, a first 18-cycle PCR with universal primers M1SS and BC2_uni_R was performed on all cDNA. The source study handled its data this way. For normalization, 1 million high-quality reads, each with a distinct molecular identifier, were randomly selected from each sample. Reads sharing molecular identifiers were discarded rather than binned into consensus sequences. MiTCR, run with a Q25 quality threshold and the strictest error-elimination algorithm, handled CDR3 identification, clonotype clustering and error correction. A nonparametric unseen species model with Euler transformation was used to estimate a lower bound on total TCR beta diversity. The raw public reads went through TCRdb reprocessing: fastp at Q25, MiXCR clone calling, in-frame beta chains kept. Rows are combined by CDR3 protein, so each entry shows the most common genes and DNA. The V and J calls and clone size come from TCRdb's table, not from the authors' own analysis. The sample table shows around 1.5 million distinct CDR3 sequences, and approximately 38% are seen once. Roughly 8.2% of the sample belongs to the ten largest clones.

This record comes from a study of blood T cells in healthy people across ages (dated by TCRdb to between 2014 and 2017). For the wider study: In model experiments, roughly one uniquely barcoded TCR beta cDNA molecule per two T cells was captured by template switching. The donors were divided into four age groups: young (average about 16 years), middle-aged (about 39), aged (roughly 60) and long-lived (nearly 85). Age-related changes in TCR beta repertoire diversity were measured in the study by deep sequencing normalized with unique cDNA molecular identifiers. Using the same blood draw, the study looked at two additional independent replicas of 1 million unique cDNA reads for two donors, one aged 18 to 30 and the other aged 80 or older. To avoid experimental bias, donors of different ages were distributed randomly across sequencing lanes.

Overall results and qualifications from the work: Because donor CMV infection status was unknown, age-related changes in expanded clonotypes were potentially confounded. A strong correlation was found between observed TCR beta diversity and the percentage of naive T cells measured by flow cytometry. Compared with the aged group, the long-lived group had more naive CD4+ T cells, fewer expanded clones and increased TCR diversity, suggesting age selection. Conclusive comparison of naive and antigen-experienced compartments was prevented by the profiling of bulk unsorted PBMCs. As age increased, observed TCR beta diversity per million T cells dropped in a roughly linear way, and a significant reduction was already evident by age 40. Estimates of total diversity based on one million sequenced T cells were regarded as lower bounds and as underestimates.

The CDR3 covers 13 residues, taking in both the cysteine and the phenylalanine. The retained sequence is limited to the CDR3, 39 bases, with the frame set at the first base. CDR1 and CDR2 are read off the germline V gene as SGDLS and YYNGEE. Trimming removed 0 bases from V and 6 bases from J, leaving 9 bases between the germline ends. This chain joins TRBV9 to TRBJ1-1, with an unclear D gene assignment. Sequenced material: blood. The TCR was taken from a woman in her late teens or twenties in good health. The base sequence is TGTGCCAGCAGCGTAGGACAAACATCTGAAGCTTTCTTT. This sequence encodes CASSVGQTSEAFF.